This paragraph covers one TCR beta chain sequence. The CDR3 is 16 amino acids. Germline CDR1 SGHDN, CDR2 FVKESK. V was pared by 4 bases and J by 0 bases, with 6 bases of the junction left unmatched. The PCR contained 60 Vbeta and 13 Jbeta primers. Sequencing used immunoSEQ multiplex PCR; TCRdb keeps in-frame clones, though not all of them. Its table lists 65,000 to 95,000 clones. The sample is drawn from a study of cytomegalovirus exposure and HLA in healthy donors. Sequencing was done on a sample of PBMCs. The sequence derives from a woman aged 55-70 years in good health and CMV-seronegative. The gene calls are TRBV14 and TRBJ1-3; TRBD1 agrees at 7 bases. The CDR3 region is CASSPPTGISGNTIYF. The CDR3 DNA reads as TGTGCCAGCAGCCCCCCGACAGGGATCTCTGGAAACACCATATATTTT.